Given below is one TCR beta chain in context. Its matching antigen is unknown. The sample originates from a study of CXCR3-negative and CXCR3-positive naive CD8 T cells. Study-wide background: For each library, about 1.5 +/- 0.3 million TRB reads were obtained, about 135 million in total. Study results and caveats: When CXCR3-positive naive cells were set against CXCR3-negative naive cells, the former had more hydrophobic TRB CDR3s. Naive CXCR3-negative and CXCR3-positive cells had similar TRBV-TRBJ usage; memory differed.

TRB cDNA libraries were made by UMI-labeled 5' RACE. TCRdb derives one entry per CDR3 protein from the 5' RACE reads, leaving out DNA. This listing includes 150,000 to 180,000 distinct CDR3 sequences. All CD8+ T cell subsets were sorted in triplicate at hundreds of thousands of cells each. Germline CDR1 SEHNR, CDR2 FQNEAQ (reference sequence). The CDR3 covers 17 residues. This rearrangement joins TRBV7-9 to TRBJ2-6; TCRdb indicates TRBD2, and absent DNA this call remains unverified. The receptor comes from a human donor in good health. Some clones in this sample may be carry-over from other donors' samples. Sequencing was done on a sample of naive CXCR3+ CD8+ T cells from blood. Subset indicated: CD45RO-CCR7+CD27+CD95- naive CD8+ T cells expressing CXCR3 (TNR3+). CDR3 amino acids: CASSLEPGVAGANVLTF.